The present entry profiles one T cell receptor beta chain with its context. In TCRdb, the RT-PCR reads were re-called with MiXCR into one record per CDR3 protein. The table shows fewer than 800,000 distinct CDR3 sequences, with more than 13% occurring only once. The CDR3 spans 11 residues. Between the trimmed V and J ends, which lost 9 bases and 4 bases, there was a span of 9 bases. Germline V gene sequence: CDR1 SGHTA, CDR2 FQGNSA. The sequencing input was memory CD4+ T cells from blood. V and J are TRBV7-2 and TRBJ1-1; no clear D. The origin of this receptor is a female donor in good health, serving as a healthy control. The CDR3 DNA follows: TGTGCCAGTGGCCCCGGCACTGAAGCTTTCTTT. This codes for CASGPGTEAFF. Full variable domain (outside the CDR3, taken from reference TRBV7-2 and TRBJ1-1): GAGVSQSPSNKVTEKGKDVELRCDPISGHTALYWYRQSLGQGLEFLIYFQGNSAPDKSGLPSDRFSAERTGGSVSTLTIQRTQQEDSAVYLCASGPGTEAFFGQGTRLTVV.